A single sample gave rise to the 21 T cell receptor beta chains below, sequenced in a study of blood T cell repertoires in COVID-19. Generated by immunoSEQ multiplex PCR, the TCRdb table keeps only in-frame clones and is missing some. The sample carries about 240,000 clones, approximately 78% recorded once. The sequencing sample was made of peripheral blood. Receptors were obtained from an older woman with active or convalescent COVID-19.

This clone has only a few counts. The rearrangement joins TRBV4-1 to TRBJ1-6; 7 nucleotides align to TRBD1. Germline-derived CDR1 and CDR2 are MGHRA and YSYEKL. The CDR3 totals 15 residues. J gave up 10 bases and V 1 base, and 7 bases lay outside the gene matches. In DNA, the CDR3 is TGCGCCAGCAGCCAAGCAGAGACAGGGAGATCACCCCTCCACTTT. Translation gives CASSQAETGRSPLHF.

V and J are TRBV11-2 and TRBJ2-2, with a tentative D call TRBD1 (5 bases). The CDR3 is 16 amino acids. Trimming cost V 5 bases and J 0 bases, with 13 bases left between them. From germline, CDR1 is SGHAT and CDR2 FQNNGV. DNA for the CDR3: TGTGCCAGCAGCGCGCAGCAGGGCTCGAACACCGGGGAGCTGTTTTTT. Amino acids: CASSAQQGSNTGELFF.

The chain employs TRBV29-1 and TRBJ1-5; maybe TRBD1 (6 bases). V dropped 5 bases and J dropped 3 bases, with 11 bases sitting between them. Germline CDR1 and CDR2: SQVTM and ANQGSEA. The CDR3 extends over 13 amino acids. CDR3 sequence: CSVRDNINQPQHF. The CDR3 DNA follows: TGCAGCGTTCGGGACAACATCAATCAGCCCCAGCATTTT.

The chain is built from TRBV7-9 and TRBJ2-3; TRBD2 aligns across 14 bases. With 0 bases clipped from V and 6 bases from J, the junction kept 8 bases outside the gene matches. Germline CDR1 SEHNR, CDR2 FQNEAQ (reference sequence). CDR3 length: 18 residues. CDR3 coding DNA: TGTGCCAGCAGCTTAGCGTTCGGACTAGCGGGGGGTCCGGATACGCAGTATTTT. Translation gives CASSLAFGLAGGPDTQYF.

The CDR3 spells CASSAVAVSSYEQYF. In DNA form, the CDR3 reads TGTGCCAGCAGCGCCGTAGCGGTGAGCTCCTACGAGCAGTACTTC. The chain joins TRBV11-2 to TRBJ2-7, with a tentative D call TRBD2 (6 bases). V lost 5 bases, J lost 0 bases, and 14 bases lay in between. In germline, CDR1 is SGHAT, CDR2 FQNNGV. The CDR3 runs to 15 residues.

The chain recombines TRBV5-1 with TRBJ1-2; no firm D call. The CDR3 totals 13 residues. V was cut by 0 bases and J by 2 bases, with 5 bases left in between. CDR1 and CDR2 from the germline V gene are SGHRS and YFSETQ. CDR3 bases: TGCGCCAGCAGCTTGGGTCGGAACTATGGCTACACCTTC. Residues: CASSLGRNYGYTF. Drawing the rest from reference TRBV5-1 and TRBJ1-2, the complete variable domain is KAGVTQTPRYLIKTRGQQVTLSCSPISGHRSVSWYQQTPGQGLQFLFEYFSETQRNKGNFPGRFSGRQFSNSRSEMNVSTLELGDSALYLCASSLGRNYGYTFGSGTRLTVV.

The chain employs TRBV5-1 and TRBJ2-3; 8 bases line up with TRBD2. V lost 4 bases to trimming and J lost 0 bases; unmatched junction nucleotides: 7. There are 16 residues in the CDR3. Germline lookup yields CDR1 SGHRS and CDR2 YFSETQ. The CDR3 reads CASSPPSGGSTDTQYF. In DNA, the CDR3 is TGCGCCAGCAGCCCGCCGAGCGGGGGCAGCACAGATACGCAGTATTTT.

This sequence joins TRBV19 and TRBJ1-3, with 8 bases lining up with TRBD1. This CDR3 has 16 residues. The V gene's germline CDR1 is LNHDA and CDR2 SQIVND (reference sequence). After removal of 4 bases from V and 2 bases from J, the junction contained 7 bases not matched to a gene. The CDR3: CASSKAGGFTGNTIYF. The CDR3 coding sequence is TGTGCCAGTAGTAAGGCAGGGGGCTTTACTGGAAACACCATATATTTT.

J is TRBJ2-3 and V is TRBV28; possible D gene TRBD1, 6 bases. The V end lost 4 bases, the J end lost 6 bases, and 17 bases lay between the germline ends. This CDR3 region has 15 residues. Per the germline V gene, CDR1 is MDHEN and CDR2 is SYDVKM. The CDR3: CASSWTTSGVDTQYF. CDR3 in DNA: TGTGCCAGCAGTTGGACGACTTCAGGGGTGGATACGCAGTATTTT.

The rearrangement joins TRBV7-6 to TRBJ2-1; D is ambiguous. Trimming took off 5 bases at V and 5 bases at J, with 13 bases between the two ends. This CDR3 spans 14 amino acids. From germline, CDR1 is SGHVS and CDR2 FNYEAQ. The CDR3 spells CASSPNPGDNEQFF. The CDR3 nucleotides are TGTGCCAGCAGCCCCAACCCAGGTGACAATGAGCAGTTCTTC.

This clone was counted once. The V and J genes are TRBV5-5 and TRBJ2-3, with a possible D match to TRBD1 (6 bases). V was trimmed by 4 bases and J by 4 bases, leaving 19 bases between them. Looked up from germline, CDR1 is SGHKS and CDR2 is YYEKEE (reference sequence). There are 16 residues in the CDR3. The CDR3 DNA is TGTGCCAGCAGCATACCTACAGGGCTAAAGGCAGATACGCAGTATTTT. Its protein is CASSIPTGLKADTQYF.

The rearrangement links TRBV7-6 to TRBJ1-6, with D perhaps TRBD1 (6 bases). CDR1 and CDR2 (germline): SGHVS, FNYEAQ. V lost 5 bases, J lost 5 bases, and 13 bases lay in between. The length of the CDR3 is 15 residues. In nucleotides, the CDR3 is TGTGCCAGCAGCCAAGGACAGCCTGATAATTCACCCCTCCACTTT. Encoded protein: CASSQGQPDNSPLHF. The variable domain in full, with the rest retrieved from reference TRBV7-6 and TRBJ1-6, is GAGVSQSPRYKVTKRGQDVALRCDPISGHVSLYWYRQALGQGPEFLTYFNYEAQQDKSGLPNDRFSAERPEGSISTLTIQRTEQRDSAMYRCASSQGQPDNSPLHFGNGTRLTVT.

The chain uses TRBV28 and TRBJ1-2, with D tentatively TRBD1 (5 bases). The length of the CDR3 is 16 residues. Germline loops: CDR1 MDHEN, CDR2 SYDVKM. Trimming shortened V by 1 base and J by 9 bases, and 21 bases separated the two germline ends. CDR3 region: CASSLYPRRGTASYTF. The CDR3 DNA reads TGTGCCAGCAGTTTATATCCCCGGAGGGGAACAGCTAGCTACACCTTC.

The chain joins TRBV5-6 to TRBJ1-1, with 7 bases aligning to TRBD1. Trimming at V came to 4 bases and at J to 4 bases, leaving 7 bases not matched to a gene. The length of the CDR3 is 14 residues. Germline CDR1 and CDR2: SGHDT and YYEEEE. DNA of the CDR3: TGTGCCAGCAGCCTAAGACAGGGCGGCACTGAAGCTTTCTTT. It translates to CASSLRQGGTEAFF.

The genes are TRBV6-6 and TRBJ1-5, with D uncertain. Germline assignment: CDR1 MNHNY and CDR2 SVGAGI (reference sequence). The CDR3 sequence is 16 residues long. V was clipped by 0 bases and J by 0 bases, with 9 bases between them. The DNA for the CDR3 is TGTGCCAGCAGTTACTCGTACGAGTATAGCAATCAGCCCCAGCATTTT. Its translation is CASSYSYEYSNQPQHF.

This chain joins TRBV11-2 and TRBJ2-3; 16 positions match TRBD2. This CDR3 comprises 17 residues. Trimming at V came to 1 base and at J to 4 bases, leaving 2 bases not matched to a gene. The germline V gene has CDR1 SGHAT and CDR2 FQNNGV. CDR3 loop: CASSLVGTSGGADTQYF. The DNA for the CDR3 is TGTGCCAGCAGCTTAGTCGGGACTAGCGGGGGGGCAGATACGCAGTATTTT.

The chain couples TRBV27 to TRBJ1-2; no clear D. Germline-derived CDR1 and CDR2 are MNHEY and SMNVEV (reference sequence). The CDR3 runs to 13 residues. Trimming left V 2 bases short and J 1 base short, with 5 bases between. For the CDR3, the DNA is TGTGCCAGCAGTTTAATGCGTAACTATGGCTACACCTTC. Translation gives CASSLMRNYGYTF.

The chain employs TRBV7-6 and TRBJ2-7; 7 bases are shared with TRBD1. The CDR3 runs to 15 residues. Germline V lookup: CDR1 SGHVS, CDR2 FNYEAQ. Unmatched junction bases numbered 9, after V lost 5 bases and J lost 2 bases. The CDR3 loop reads CASSPQTGATYEQYF. The CDR3 nucleotides are TGTGCCAGCAGCCCTCAAACAGGGGCTACCTACGAGCAGTACTTC.

Of note for this clone: Other DNA sequences of this sample code for an identical CDR3. The genes are TRBV27 and TRBJ2-7; the match to TRBD1 covers 9 bases. The junction had 6 bases not matched to a gene; V was cut back by 0 bases and J by 3 bases. The CDR3 extends over 16 amino acids. Germline values: CDR1 MNHEY, CDR2 SMNVEV (reference sequence). CDR3: CASSLSYPGQGYEQYF. CDR3 nucleotides: TGTGCCAGCAGTTTATCATATCCGGGACAGGGCTACGAGCAGTACTTC.

V gene TRBV9 combines with J gene TRBJ2-6, with D possibly TRBD2 on 6 matching bases. This CDR3 is 18 amino acids long. CDR1 and CDR2 (germline): SGDLS, YYNGEE. The ends were cut back, 1 base at V and 4 bases at J, with 18 bases in the middle. CDR3 sequence (DNA): TGTGCCAGCAGCGTAATGGCGAACCGGAGGGCCGGGGCCAACGTCCTGACTTTC. Its translation is CASSVMANRRAGANVLTF.

This clone has a handful of counts. The CDR3 nucleotides read TGCGCCAGCAGCCAAGTGGGCTCGGGGAGCACCGGGGAGCTGTTTTTT. Residues: CASSQVGSGSTGELFF. V usage is TRBV4-3 and J usage is TRBJ2-2; the D gene is possibly TRBD2 (5 bases). Trimming took off 1 base at V and 4 bases at J, with 13 bases between the two ends. The CDR3 has 16 residues. Germline CDR1 reads LGHNA; CDR2 reads YSLEER.